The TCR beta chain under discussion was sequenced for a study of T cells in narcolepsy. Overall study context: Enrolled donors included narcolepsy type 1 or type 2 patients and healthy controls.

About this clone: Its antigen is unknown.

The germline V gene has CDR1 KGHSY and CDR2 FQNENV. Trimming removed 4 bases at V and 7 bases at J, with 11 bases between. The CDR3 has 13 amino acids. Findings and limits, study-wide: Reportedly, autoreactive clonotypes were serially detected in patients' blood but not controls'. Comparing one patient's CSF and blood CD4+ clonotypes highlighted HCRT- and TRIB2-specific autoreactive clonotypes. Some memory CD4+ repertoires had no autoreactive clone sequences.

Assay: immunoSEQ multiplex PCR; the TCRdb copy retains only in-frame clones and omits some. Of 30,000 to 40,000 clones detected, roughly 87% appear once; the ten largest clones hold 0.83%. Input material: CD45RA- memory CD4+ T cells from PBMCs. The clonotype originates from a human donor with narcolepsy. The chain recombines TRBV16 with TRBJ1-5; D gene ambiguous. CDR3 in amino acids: CASSRSKTQPQHF. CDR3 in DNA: TGTGCCAGCAGCCGATCAAAAACACAGCCCCAGCATTTT.